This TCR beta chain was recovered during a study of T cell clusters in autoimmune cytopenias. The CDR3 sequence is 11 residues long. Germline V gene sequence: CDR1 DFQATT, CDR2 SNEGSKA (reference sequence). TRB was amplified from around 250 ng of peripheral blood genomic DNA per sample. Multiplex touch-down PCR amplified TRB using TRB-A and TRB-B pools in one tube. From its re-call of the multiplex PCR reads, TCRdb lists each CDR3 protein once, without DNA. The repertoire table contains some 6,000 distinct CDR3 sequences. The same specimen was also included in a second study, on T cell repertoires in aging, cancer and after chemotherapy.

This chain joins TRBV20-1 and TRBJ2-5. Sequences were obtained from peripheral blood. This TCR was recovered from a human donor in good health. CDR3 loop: CSAGKVETQYF.